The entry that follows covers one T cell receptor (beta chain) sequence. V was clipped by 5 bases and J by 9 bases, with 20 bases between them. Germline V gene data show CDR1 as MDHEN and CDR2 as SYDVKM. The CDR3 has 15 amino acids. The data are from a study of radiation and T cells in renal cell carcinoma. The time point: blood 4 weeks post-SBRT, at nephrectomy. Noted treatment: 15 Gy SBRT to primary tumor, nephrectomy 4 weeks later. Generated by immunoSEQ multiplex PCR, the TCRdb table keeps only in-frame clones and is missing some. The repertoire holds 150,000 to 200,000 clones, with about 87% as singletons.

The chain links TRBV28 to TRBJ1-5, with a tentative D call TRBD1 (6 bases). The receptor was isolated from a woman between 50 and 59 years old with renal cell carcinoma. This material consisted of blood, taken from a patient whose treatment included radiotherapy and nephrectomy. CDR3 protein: CASSRLTGPLSPQHF. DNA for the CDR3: TGTGCCAGCAGTCGATTGACAGGTCCCCTGTCGCCCCAGCATTTT.